This T cell receptor beta chain is from a study of regulatory T cells in long-lasting Graves disease. For the study at large: More than 5 years of antithyroid drugs with positive TSH receptor antibodies defined persistent Graves' disease.

Time point described: persistent/refractory GD, antithyroid drugs over 5 years with positive TRAb. Researchers made the TCR library from RNA that was extracted from PBMCs. As regards this clonotype: The antigen remains undetermined.

V gave up 5 bases and J gave up 7 bases; unmatched junction bases: 18. The germline gives CDR1 SEHNR, CDR2 FQNEAQ (reference sequence). The CDR3 covers 17 residues. Whole-study results and caveats: Favored gene segments in persistent disease were TRBV28, TRBJ1-2 and TRBJ2-5. Newly diagnosed patients had higher TCR diversity than persistent Graves' patients did.

Combining iRepertoire HTBI primers with Arm-PCR of CDR3 regions, the authors built TCR beta libraries. Original analysis: Identified segments across samples numbered about 64 TRBV and roughly 15 TRBJ. TCRdb ran MiXCR on the multiplex PCR reads and lists one entry per CDR3 protein. V and J calls and clone size were set by TCRdb, not the authors. The sample records approximately 690,000 distinct CDR3 sequences, approximately 31% being singletons. The clonotype was recovered from a female donor with Graves disease. This specimen was peripheral blood mononuclear cells (PBMCs), taken when the disease was refractory, from a patient treated with antithyroid drugs. This sequence joins TRBV7-9 and TRBJ2-7; the match to TRBD1 covers 9 bases. CDR3 coding DNA: TGTGCCAGCAGCCGAAAGGCCCCGGGACAGGGCTATGAGGAGCAGTACTTC. This translates into CASSRKAPGQGYEEQYF.